Sequencing of this T cell receptor (beta chain) was carried out in a study of blood T cell repertoires in COVID-19 (dated by TCRdb to 2020 to 2022). Looking at the study overall: The collaborator samples originated in the United States, Italy and Spain and spanned the acute and convalescent phases of COVID-19. A de-identified subject ID, COVID-19 status, age in years and sex were almost always included in the sample metadata. A freely available public database, intended as a resource for researchers studying the immune response to SARS-CoV-2, is where the repertoires were released. The samples were drawn from the first 160 participants of the ongoing ImmuneRACE study and from over a thousand subjects provided by 6 global collaborators. The prospective study material was composed of cDNA or gDNA derived from T cells, B-cell-depleted T cells, or PBMCs. Where available, HLA class I and class II types were obtained from metadata supplied by the sample provider rather than from assay-based typing. The dataset comprised deeply sampled blood TCRbeta repertoires from subjects exposed to, actively infected with, or recovered from COVID-19. The full study reports these points: The quantity of clinical and demographic metadata differed by source and by participant and was supplied without curation.

Between the V and J ends, shortened by 2 bases and 6 bases respectively, the junction contains 13 bases. The germline V gene sets CDR1 to SNHLY and CDR2 to FYNNEI. The CDR3 spans 14 residues, from the cysteine through the phenylalanine. Only the CDR3 region is kept as DNA, spanning 42 bases read in frame from base 1. One collaborating source in Seattle enrolled patients while the patients were actively infected and followed the patients over time throughout the course of disease. The collaborating institutions used their own protocols to collect whole blood in K2EDTA tubes. For TCRbeta analysis, collaborators shipped samples as frozen whole blood, isolated PBMCs, or DNA extracted from either of those sample types. On this clone itself: What antigen it recognizes has not been identified. The sample holds no much larger clone one base away, and base qualities are not on file.

TCRbeta CDR3 regions were amplified from genomic DNA using the immunoSEQ Assay, a bias-controlled multiplex PCR. The study's own analysis went as follows. The number of nucleated cells in each sample was estimated from the amplification of reference gene primers within the assay. Sequence reads were collapsed and filtered to measure the absolute abundance of every unique TCRbeta CDR3 rearrangement. For each sample, productive Simpson clonality was calculated as the square root of Simpson's diversity index across productive rearrangements. Held by TCRdb, this immuneACCESS table contains in-frame sequences only and omits some clones. Under half of the omission traces to an unresolved V gene where checked; the cause of the rest is unknown. For V, J and clone size, that table is used; D and trimming come from the DNA. The sample table contains some 200,000 clones; only one count was recorded for 94% of them. Around 0.8% of the sample is taken by the ten largest.

The sequence links TRBV2 to TRBJ1-2; a weak D assignment points to TRBD1 (5 bases agree). The origin of this receptor is a man under 40 with COVID-19, enrolled during active disease. The source material was peripheral blood. The sequence in DNA is TGTGCCAGCAGTGAAAACCTTGTAGGGGATGGCTACACCTTC. Its translation is CASSENLVGDGYTF.